This T cell receptor (beta chain) was recorded in a study of CD4 and CD8 cells across lung adenocarcinoma regions. TCRdb used MiXCR to reprocess the PCR reads, holding one entry per CDR3 protein. The sample includes about 25,000 distinct CDR3 sequences, about 50% of them seen just once. Localized lung adenocarcinoma, a non-small cell lung cancer, affected the donors. This clonotype has at least ten counts. Germline values: CDR1 MNHEY, CDR2 SVGAGI. This CDR3 spans 12 amino acids. V gave up 0 bases and J gave up 4 bases, with 3 bases separating them. This TCR was sampled from a male donor with lung adenocarcinoma. The CD4 and CD8 labels of this study may be unreliable. The material sequenced was CD8+ T cells from the center of a lung tumor. The chain couples TRBV6-5 to TRBJ1-2, with D uncertain. Here the CDR3 DNA reads TGTGCCAGCAGTTACTCGATCTATGGCTACACCTTC. Amino acids: CASSYSIYGYTF.